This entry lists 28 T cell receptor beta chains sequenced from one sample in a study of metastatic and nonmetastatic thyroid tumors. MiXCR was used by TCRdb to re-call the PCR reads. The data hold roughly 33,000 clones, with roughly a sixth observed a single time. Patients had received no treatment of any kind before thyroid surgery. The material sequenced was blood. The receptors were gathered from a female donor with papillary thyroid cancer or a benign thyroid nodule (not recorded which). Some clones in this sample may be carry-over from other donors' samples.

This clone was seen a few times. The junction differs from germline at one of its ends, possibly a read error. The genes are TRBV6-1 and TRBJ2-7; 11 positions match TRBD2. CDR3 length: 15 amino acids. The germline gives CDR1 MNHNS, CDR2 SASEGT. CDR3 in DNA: TGCGCCAGCAGTGACTTAGCGGGAGGGCCTTACGTTCAGTACTTC. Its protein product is CASSDLAGGPYVQYF.

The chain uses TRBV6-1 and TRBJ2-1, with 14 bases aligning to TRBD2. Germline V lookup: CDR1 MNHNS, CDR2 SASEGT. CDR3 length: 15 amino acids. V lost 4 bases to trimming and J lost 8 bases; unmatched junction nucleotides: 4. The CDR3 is CASSGGTSGSDEQFF. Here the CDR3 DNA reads TGTGCCAGCAGTGGAGGGACTAGCGGGAGTGATGAGCAGTTCTTC.

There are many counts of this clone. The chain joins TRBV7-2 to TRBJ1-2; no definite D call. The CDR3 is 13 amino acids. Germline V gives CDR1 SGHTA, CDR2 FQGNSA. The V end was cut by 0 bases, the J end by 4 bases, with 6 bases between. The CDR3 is CASSLAGSYGYTF. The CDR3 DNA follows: TGTGCCAGCAGCTTAGCAGGGAGCTATGGCTACACCTTC.

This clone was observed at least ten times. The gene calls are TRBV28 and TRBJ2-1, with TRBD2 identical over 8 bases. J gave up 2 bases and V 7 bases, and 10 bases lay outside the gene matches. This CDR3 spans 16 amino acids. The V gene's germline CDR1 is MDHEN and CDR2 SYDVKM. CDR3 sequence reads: CASIEWAGGTYNEQFF. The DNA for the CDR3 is TGTGCCAGCATCGAATGGGCGGGAGGTACCTACAATGAGCAGTTCTTC. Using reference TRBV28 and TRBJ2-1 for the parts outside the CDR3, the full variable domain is DVKVTQSSRYLVKRTGEKVFLECVQDMDHENMFWYRQDPGLGLRLIYFSYDVKMKEKGDIPEGYSVSREKKERFSLILESASTNQTSMYLCASIEWAGGTYNEQFFGPGTRLTVL.

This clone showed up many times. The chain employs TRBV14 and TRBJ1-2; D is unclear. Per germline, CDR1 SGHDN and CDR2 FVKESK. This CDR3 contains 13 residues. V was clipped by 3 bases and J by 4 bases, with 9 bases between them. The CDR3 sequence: CASSQQGLYGYTF. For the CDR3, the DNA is TGTGCCAGCAGCCAGCAAGGGCTCTATGGCTACACCTTC. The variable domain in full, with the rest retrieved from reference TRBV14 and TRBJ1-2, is EAGVTQFPSHSVIEKGQTVTLRCDPISGHDNLYWYRRVMGKEIKFLLHFVKESKQDESGMPNNRFLAERTGGTYSTLKVQPAELEDSGVYFCASSQQGLYGYTFGSGTRLTVV.

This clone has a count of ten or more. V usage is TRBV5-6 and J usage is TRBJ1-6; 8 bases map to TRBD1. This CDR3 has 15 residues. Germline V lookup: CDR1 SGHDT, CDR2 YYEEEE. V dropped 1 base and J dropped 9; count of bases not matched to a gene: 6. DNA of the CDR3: TGTGCCAGCAGCTTGAACCACAGGGGGACTTCACCCCTCCACTTT. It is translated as CASSLNHRGTSPLHF.

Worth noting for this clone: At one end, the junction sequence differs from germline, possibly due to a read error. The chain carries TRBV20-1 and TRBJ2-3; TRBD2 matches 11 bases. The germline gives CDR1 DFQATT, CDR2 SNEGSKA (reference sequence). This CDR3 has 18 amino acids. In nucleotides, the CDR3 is TGCAGTGCTAGTGATCCAATGGCTAGCGGGAGGTCCACATATACGCAGTATTTT. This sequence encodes CSASDPMASGRSTYTQYF.

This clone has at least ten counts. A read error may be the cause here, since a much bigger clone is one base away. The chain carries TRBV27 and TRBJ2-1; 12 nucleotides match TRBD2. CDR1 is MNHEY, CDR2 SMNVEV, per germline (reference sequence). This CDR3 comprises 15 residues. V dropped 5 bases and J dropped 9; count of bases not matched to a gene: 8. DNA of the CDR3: TGTGCCAGCAGTCCCAAAACTAGCGGGAGGACTGAGCAGTTCTTC. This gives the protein CASSPKTSGRTEQFF.

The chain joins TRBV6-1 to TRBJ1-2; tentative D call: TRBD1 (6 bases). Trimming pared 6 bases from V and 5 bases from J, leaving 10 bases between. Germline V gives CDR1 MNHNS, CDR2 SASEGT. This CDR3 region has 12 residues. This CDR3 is CASSLQGYGYTF. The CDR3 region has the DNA TGTGCCAGCAGCCTACAGGGATATGGCTACACCTTC.

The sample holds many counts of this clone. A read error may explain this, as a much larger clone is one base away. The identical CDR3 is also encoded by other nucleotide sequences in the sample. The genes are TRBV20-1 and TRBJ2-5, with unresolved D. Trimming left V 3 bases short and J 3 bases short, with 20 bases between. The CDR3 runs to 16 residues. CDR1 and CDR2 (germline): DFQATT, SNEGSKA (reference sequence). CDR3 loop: CSARDVESVLEETQYF. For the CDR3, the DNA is TGCAGTGCTAGGGATGTGGAGTCAGTACTTGAAGAGACCCAGTACTTC.

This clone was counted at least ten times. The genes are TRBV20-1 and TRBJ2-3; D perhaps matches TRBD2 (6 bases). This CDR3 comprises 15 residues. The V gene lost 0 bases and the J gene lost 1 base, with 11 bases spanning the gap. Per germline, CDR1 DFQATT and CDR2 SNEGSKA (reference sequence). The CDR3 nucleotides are TGCAGTGCTAGAGATCCAATAGCGGGCACAGATACGCAGTATTTT. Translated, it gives CSARDPIAGTDTQYF.

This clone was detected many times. CDR3 amino acids: CASSFGQGSTDTQYF. CDR3 nucleotide sequence: TGTGCCAGCAGCTTCGGACAGGGGAGCACAGATACGCAGTATTTT. This chain links TRBV7-6 with TRBJ2-3; 9 nucleotides match TRBD1. In germline, CDR1 is SGHVS, CDR2 FNYEAQ. This CDR3 is 15 amino acids long. The J segment lost 0 bases and the V segment lost 3 bases, leaving 1 base of the junction unmatched.

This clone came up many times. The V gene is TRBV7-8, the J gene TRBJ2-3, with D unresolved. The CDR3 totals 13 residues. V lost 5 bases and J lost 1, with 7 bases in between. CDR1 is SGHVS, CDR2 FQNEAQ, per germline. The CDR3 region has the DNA TGTGCCAGCAGCCCCCACGGCACAGATACGCAGTATTTT. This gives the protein CASSPHGTDTQYF.

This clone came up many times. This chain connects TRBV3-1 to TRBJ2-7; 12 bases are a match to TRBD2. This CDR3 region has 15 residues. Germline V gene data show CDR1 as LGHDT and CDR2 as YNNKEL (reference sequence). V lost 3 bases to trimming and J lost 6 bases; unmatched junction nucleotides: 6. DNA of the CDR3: TGTGCCAGCAGCCAGGCGACTAGCGGGAGTGCCGAGCAGTACTTC. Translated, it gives CASSQATSGSAEQYF.

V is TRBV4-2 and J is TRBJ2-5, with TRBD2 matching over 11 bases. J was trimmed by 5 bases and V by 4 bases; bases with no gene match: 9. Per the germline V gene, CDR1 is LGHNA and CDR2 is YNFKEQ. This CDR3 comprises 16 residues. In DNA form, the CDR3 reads TGTGCCAGCAGCCGAGATAGCGGGAGGGCCTGTGAGACCCAGTACTTC. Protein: CASSRDSGRACETQYF.

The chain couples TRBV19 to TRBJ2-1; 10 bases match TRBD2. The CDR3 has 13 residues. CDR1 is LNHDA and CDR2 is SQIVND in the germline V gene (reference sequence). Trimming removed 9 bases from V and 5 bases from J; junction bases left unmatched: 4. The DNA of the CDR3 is TGTGCCAGCAGACTAGCGGGCCACAATGAGCAGTTCTTC. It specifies CASRLAGHNEQFF.

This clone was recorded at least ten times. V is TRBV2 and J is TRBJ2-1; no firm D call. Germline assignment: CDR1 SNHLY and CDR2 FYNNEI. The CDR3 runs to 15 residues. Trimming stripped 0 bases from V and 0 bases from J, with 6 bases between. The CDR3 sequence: CASSEALSSYNEQFF. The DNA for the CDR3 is TGTGCCAGCAGTGAAGCGCTGAGCTCCTACAATGAGCAGTTCTTC.

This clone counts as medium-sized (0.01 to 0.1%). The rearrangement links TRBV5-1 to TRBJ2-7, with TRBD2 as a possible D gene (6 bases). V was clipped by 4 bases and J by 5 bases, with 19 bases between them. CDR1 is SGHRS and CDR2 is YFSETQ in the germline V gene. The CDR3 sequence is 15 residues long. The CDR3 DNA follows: TGCGCCAGCAGCCTGGATGGAGGGGATCGCCACGAGCAGTACTTC. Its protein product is CASSLDGGDRHEQYF.

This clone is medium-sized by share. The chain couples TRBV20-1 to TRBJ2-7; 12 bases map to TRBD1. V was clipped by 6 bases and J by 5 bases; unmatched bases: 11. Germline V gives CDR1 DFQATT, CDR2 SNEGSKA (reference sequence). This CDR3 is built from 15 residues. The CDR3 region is CSATQPGQGAHEQYF. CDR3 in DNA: TGCAGTGCCACTCAACCGGGACAGGGGGCCCACGAGCAGTACTTC.

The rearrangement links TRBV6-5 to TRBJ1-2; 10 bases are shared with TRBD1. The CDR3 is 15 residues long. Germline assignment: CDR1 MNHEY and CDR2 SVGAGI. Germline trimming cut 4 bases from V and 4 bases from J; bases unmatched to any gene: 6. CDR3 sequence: CASSLIGTGVYGYTF. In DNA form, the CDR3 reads TGTGCCAGCAGTTTAATTGGGACAGGGGTCTATGGCTACACCTTC.

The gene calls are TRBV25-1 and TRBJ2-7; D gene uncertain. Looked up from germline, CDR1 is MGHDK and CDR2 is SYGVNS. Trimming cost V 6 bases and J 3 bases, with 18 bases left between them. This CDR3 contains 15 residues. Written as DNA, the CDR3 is TGTGCCAGCAGAGACGTAGGAATGAAAGACTACGAGCAGTACTTC. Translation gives CASRDVGMKDYEQYF.

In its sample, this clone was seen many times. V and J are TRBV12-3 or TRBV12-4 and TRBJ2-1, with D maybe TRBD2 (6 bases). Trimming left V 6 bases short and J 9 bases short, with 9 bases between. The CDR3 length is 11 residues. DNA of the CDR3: TGTGCCAGCAGCCGGGACTTTGAGCAGTTCTTC. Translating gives CASSRDFEQFF.

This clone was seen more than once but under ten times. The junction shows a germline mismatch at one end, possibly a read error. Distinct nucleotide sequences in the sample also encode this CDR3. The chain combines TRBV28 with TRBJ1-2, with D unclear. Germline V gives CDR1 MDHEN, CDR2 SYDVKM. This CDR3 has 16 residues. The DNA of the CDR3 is TGTGCCAGTAGTTCACTGAGGGCCCGTCGTCGTGCTGGCTACACCTTC. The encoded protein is CASSSLRARRRAGYTF.

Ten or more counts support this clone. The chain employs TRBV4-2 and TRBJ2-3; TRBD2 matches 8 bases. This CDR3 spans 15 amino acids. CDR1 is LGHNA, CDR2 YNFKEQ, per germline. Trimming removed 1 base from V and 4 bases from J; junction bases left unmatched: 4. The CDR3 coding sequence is TGTGCCAGCAGCCAAGGAGCGGGAGAGGCAGATACGCAGTATTTT. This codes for CASSQGAGEADTQYF.

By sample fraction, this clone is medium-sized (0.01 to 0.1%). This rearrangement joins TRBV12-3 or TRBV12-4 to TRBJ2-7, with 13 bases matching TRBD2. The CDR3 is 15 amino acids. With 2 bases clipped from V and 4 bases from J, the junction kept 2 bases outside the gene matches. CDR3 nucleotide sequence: TGTGCCAGCAGTTTAAGGACTAGCGGGAGTTACGAGCAGTACTTC. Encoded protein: CASSLRTSGSYEQYF.

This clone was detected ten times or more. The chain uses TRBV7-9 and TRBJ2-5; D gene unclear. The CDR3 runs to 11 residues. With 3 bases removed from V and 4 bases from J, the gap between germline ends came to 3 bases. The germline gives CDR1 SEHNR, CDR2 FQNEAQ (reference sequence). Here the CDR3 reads CASSLAETQYF. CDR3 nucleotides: TGTGCCAGCAGCTTGGCAGAGACCCAGTACTTC.

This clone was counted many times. CDR3 nucleotides: TGTGCCAGCTCACCACCGGTACAGGGTGCTGAAAAACTGTTTTTT. The encoded protein is CASSPPVQGAEKLFF. The chain employs TRBV18 and TRBJ1-4, with TRBD1 as a possible D gene (6 bases). CDR1 KGHSH and CDR2 LQKENI come from the germline V gene. There are 15 residues in the CDR3. V was trimmed by 0 bases and J by 7 bases, leaving 12 bases between them. The full variable domain, in which reference TRBV18 and TRBJ1-4 provide the parts outside the CDR3, is NAGVMQNPRHLVRRRGQEARLRCSPMKGHSHVYWYRQLPEEGLKFMVYLQKENIIDESGMPKERFSAEFPKEGPSILRIQQVVRGDSAAYFCASSPPVQGAEKLFFGSGTQLSVL.

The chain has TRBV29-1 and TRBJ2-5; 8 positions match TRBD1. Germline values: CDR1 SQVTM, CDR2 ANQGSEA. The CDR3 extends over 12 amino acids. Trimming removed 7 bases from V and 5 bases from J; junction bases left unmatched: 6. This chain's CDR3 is CSAGGQGETQYF. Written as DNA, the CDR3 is TGCAGCGCAGGAGGACAGGGTGAGACCCAGTACTTC. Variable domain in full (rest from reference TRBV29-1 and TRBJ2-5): SAVISQKPSRDICQRGTSLTIQCQVDSQVTMMFWYRQQPGQSLTLIATANQGSEATYESGFVIDKFPISRPNLTFSTLTVSNMSPEDSSIYLCSAGGQGETQYFGPGTRLLVL.